This is a list of T cell receptor beta chains from one sample in a study of CD8 T cells in Susac syndrome. TCRdb reanalysed the immunoSEQ multiplex PCR reads using MiXCR and keeps one entry per CDR3 protein. The sample holds almost 450,000 distinct CDR3 sequences; approximately 89% are singletons and the top ten take around 0.12%. Sequencing used CD8+ T cells from PBMCs. These receptor sequences come from a human donor with multiple sclerosis. The CDR3 runs from the conserved cysteine through the conserved F or W. D genes are given only for firm matches. Clone sizes are given selectively: once, few, many, or a class where the clone is expanded.

d_call	clone_size	j_call	v_call	cdr3_aa	cdr3_nt
-	-	TRBJ1-2	TRBV29-1	CSVRRADDYGYTF	TGCAGCGTTCGTCGGGCAGACGACTATGGCTACACCTTC
-	-	TRBJ2-7	TRBV12-3/TRBV12-4	CASKAGLDEQYF	TGTGCCAGCAAGGCCGGTTTGGACGAGCAGTACTTC
-	few	TRBJ2-7	TRBV4-1	CASSQPTLSNEQYF	TGCGCCAGCAGCCAACCGACTCTTTCGAACGAGCAGTACTTC
-	few	TRBJ2-7	TRBV6-1	CASSEAIFDEQYF	TGTGCCAGCAGTGAAGCGATCTTCGACGAGCAGTACTTC
-	-	TRBJ2-3	TRBV6-5	CASSYLGGGTDTQYF	TGTGCCAGCAGTTACCTCGGCGGGGGCACAGATACGCAGTATTTT
-	-	TRBJ1-2	TRBV10-3	CAIRGGLYGYTF	TGTGCCATCAGAGGAGGACTCTATGGCTACACCTTC
-	-	TRBJ1-1	TRBV6-1	CASSAHGAGANTEAFF	TGTGCCAGCAGTGCTCACGGGGCAGGGGCTAACACTGAAGCTTTCTTT
TRBD2	-	TRBJ2-3	TRBV27	CASSPFGGDTDTQYF	TGTGCCAGCAGTCCATTCGGGGGGGACACAGATACGCAGTATTTT
-	-	TRBJ1-1	TRBV7-9	CASKAPGTTEAFF	TGTGCCAGCAAAGCCCCCGGGACCACTGAAGCTTTCTTT
TRBD1	-	TRBJ2-2	TRBV12-3/TRBV12-4	CASSLGWTGENANTGELFF	TGTGCCAGCAGCCTAGGCTGGACAGGGGAAAACGCGAACACCGGGGAGCTGTTTTTT
-	once	TRBJ2-7	TRBV10-3	CAISDTLEEQYF	TGTGCCATCAGTGACACATTGGAGGAGCAGTACTTC
TRBD1	-	TRBJ1-2	TRBV6-2/TRBV6-3	CASSVPGQYGYTF	TGTGCCAGCAGTGTACCGGGACAGTATGGCTACACCTTC
-	-	TRBJ1-5	TRBV19	CASSIALNQPQHF	TGTGCCAGTAGTATAGCCTTGAATCAGCCCCAGCATTTT
-	-	TRBJ2-2	TRBV2	CASSVGGKNTGELFF	TGTGCCAGCAGTGTGGGGGGTAAAAACACCGGGGAGCTGTTTTTT
-	-	TRBJ1-1	TRBV4-1	CASSQQQGHTEAFF	TGCGCCAGCAGCCAACAACAGGGACACACTGAAGCTTTCTTT
TRBD2	-	TRBJ2-3	TRBV2	CASRMTSGSTDTQYF	TGTGCCAGCAGAATGACTAGCGGCAGCACAGATACGCAGTATTTT
-	-	TRBJ1-1	TRBV2	CASSELQFEAFF	TGTGCCAGCAGTGAGCTTCAATTTGAAGCTTTCTTT
-	-	TRBJ1-1	TRBV7-9	CASRPKTSMNTEAFF	TGTGCCAGCAGACCAAAGACATCTATGAACACTGAAGCTTTCTTT
-	-	TRBJ2-7	TRBV6-5	CASSYSQGSIYEQYF	TGTGCCAGCAGTTACTCGCAGGGGTCAATCTACGAGCAGTACTTC
TRBD2	-	TRBJ2-4	TRBV14	CASSRNAKLQRGGGDLRNIQYF	TGTGCCAGCAGCCGAAACGCCAAGTTACAGCGGGGCGGGGGTGACCTCCGGAACATTCAGTACTTC
TRBD1	-	TRBJ2-1	TRBV6-5	CASSWGQGKGEQFF	TGTGCCAGCAGTTGGGGACAGGGAAAGGGCGAGCAGTTCTTC
-	-	TRBJ1-5	TRBV7-6	CASSPGYGNQPQHF	TGTGCCAGCAGCCCGGGGTATGGCAATCAGCCCCAGCATTTT
TRBD1	once	TRBJ2-7	TRBV2	CASTRWGQGSYEQYF	TGTGCCAGCACCCGATGGGGACAGGGAAGTTACGAGCAGTACTTC
-	few	TRBJ2-7	TRBV19	CASSHGPYEQYF	TGTGCCAGTAGTCACGGACCCTACGAGCAGTACTTC
TRBD2	few	TRBJ2-7	TRBV20-1	CSAREAGSYEQYF	TGCAGTGCTAGAGAAGCGGGGTCCTACGAGCAGTACTTC
-	-	TRBJ2-1	TRBV6-4	CASSDAPISYNEQFF	TGTGCCAGCAGTGACGCCCCTATCTCCTACAATGAGCAGTTCTTC
-	-	TRBJ2-5	TRBV7-7	CASRPVLQETQYF	TGTGCTAGCAGACCGGTCCTTCAAGAGACCCAGTACTTC